A single sample gave rise to the 27 T cell receptor beta chains below, sequenced in a study of blood T cell repertoires in COVID-19 (dated by TCRdb to 2020 to 2022). The library was prepared using the immunoSEQ multiplex PCR assay. Not all clones reach the TCRdb copy of this immuneACCESS table, which keeps in-frame sequences only. Checked studies attribute under half of the gap to unresolved V genes and leave the rest unexplained. For this sample there are around 42,000 clones; about 80% appear just once. Of the sample, 8.5% falls within the top ten clones. Material: peripheral blood. These receptor sequences come from a man aged 70 or older with active or convalescent COVID-19.

This chain links TRBV29-1 with TRBJ2-7, with TRBD1 matching 9 bases. V shed 3 bases and J 6 bases; nucleotides not matched to a gene: 6. CDR1 SQVTM and CDR2 ANQGSEA come from the germline V gene. This CDR3 has 13 amino acids. This chain's CDR3 is CSVEPGQGGEQYF. The CDR3 bases are TGCAGCGTTGAGCCGGGACAGGGAGGCGAGCAGTACTTC.

The V call is TRBV5-6, the J call TRBJ1-1; D ambiguous. CDR3 length: 15 residues. Germline V gene sequence: CDR1 SGHDT, CDR2 YYEEEE. V lost 2 bases and J 5 bases, leaving 16 bases between the germline ends. CDR3 protein: CASSFDPRRDTEAFF. As DNA, the CDR3 is TGTGCCAGCAGCTTCGACCCTAGGAGGGATACTGAAGCTTTCTTT. The entire variable domain, with the rest obtained from reference TRBV5-6 and TRBJ1-1, is as follows: DAGVTQSPTHLIKTRGQQVTLRCSPKSGHDTVSWYQQALGQGPQFIFQYYEEEERQRGNFPDRFSGHQFPNYSSELNVNALLLGDSALYLCASSFDPRRDTEAFFGQGTRLTVV.

The chain carries TRBV30 and TRBJ1-1; D gene ambiguous. The V gene lost 0 bases and the J gene lost 4 bases, with 15 bases spanning the gap. Per the germline V gene, CDR1 is GTSNPN and CDR2 is SVGIG (reference sequence). CDR3 length: 15 amino acids. In nucleotides, the CDR3 is TGTGCCTGGAGTGTAATTTCGGGATTGGGCACTGAAGCTTTCTTT. Residues: CAWSVISGLGTEAFF.

The rearrangement links TRBV9 to TRBJ2-3, with D maybe TRBD1 (5 bases). Per the germline V gene, CDR1 is SGDLS and CDR2 is YYNGEE. Trimming took 3 bases from V and 4 from J, leaving 12 bases between them. This CDR3 has 14 residues. This CDR3 is CASSGNRLADTQYF. The CDR3 region has the DNA TGTGCCAGCAGCGGAAACAGGTTGGCAGATACGCAGTATTTT.

The rearrangement links TRBV5-1 to TRBJ2-5; possible D gene TRBD1, 5 bases. Trimming left V 0 bases short and J 3 bases short, with 9 bases between. Germline V lookup: CDR1 SGHRS, CDR2 YFSETQ. The CDR3 has 14 residues. The DNA of the CDR3 is TGCGCCAGCAGCTTGGCCGAAGGGGAAGAGACCCAGTACTTC. Translation gives CASSLAEGEETQYF.

The rearrangement links TRBV12-5 to TRBJ2-2; 15 nucleotides align to TRBD2. V lost 2 bases to trimming and J lost 4 bases; unmatched junction nucleotides: 11. CDR3 size: 20 residues. Germline V lookup: CDR1 LGHNT, CDR2 FRNRAP. The CDR3 loop is CASGLPRGLAGGRGTGELFF. The CDR3, as DNA: TGTGCTAGTGGTTTGCCCCGGGGACTAGCGGGGGGTAGGGGCACCGGGGAGCTGTTTTTT.

There are a few counts of this clone. The chain joins TRBV7-6 to TRBJ2-7; perhaps TRBD2 as D (6 bases). CDR1 is SGHVS, CDR2 FNYEAQ, per germline. This CDR3 comprises 15 residues. V shed 5 bases and J shed 1 base, with 15 bases lying between them. CDR3: CASSQIPGLSYEQYF. The CDR3 DNA is TGTGCCAGCAGCCAGATACCGGGACTGTCCTACGAGCAGTACTTC.

The V call is TRBV15, the J call TRBJ1-3; D ambiguous. The CDR3 consists of 14 residues. CDR1 and CDR2 from the germline V gene are LNHNV and YYDKDF (reference sequence). The V end lost 6 bases, the J end lost 0 bases, and 9 bases lay between the germline ends. CDR3 amino acids: CATRKRVSGNTIYF. CDR3 coding DNA: TGTGCCACCAGAAAGAGGGTCTCTGGAAACACCATATATTTT.

This clone has only a few counts. The chain couples TRBV7-5 to TRBJ1-6. TRBV7-5 is shown as a pseudogene. The CDR3 contains 16 residues. The CDR3 reads CVRSHLAGRGNSPLHF. DNA for the CDR3: TGTGTCAGAAGCCACCTCGCAGGACGGGGAAATTCACCCCTCCACTTT.

Only one count was recorded for this clone. This sequence joins TRBV6-5 and TRBJ1-6; D might be TRBD1 (5 bases). CDR1 is MNHEY, CDR2 SVGAGI, per germline. V dropped 6 bases and J dropped 10 bases, with 13 bases sitting between them. The CDR3 is made up of 13 amino acids. The CDR3 sequence: CASRRDHKSPLHF. CDR3 nucleotides: TGTGCCAGCAGGCGGGACCACAAATCACCCCTCCACTTT.

The V gene is TRBV24-1, the J gene TRBJ2-7, with D possibly matching TRBD1 (6 bases). This CDR3 has 14 amino acids. Germline CDR1 and CDR2: KGHDR and SFDVKD. The V end was cut by 4 bases, the J end by 3 bases, with 12 bases between. The CDR3: CATSEGQNIYEQYF. The CDR3 DNA follows: TGTGCCACCAGTGAAGGACAGAACATCTACGAGCAGTACTTC.

In regard to this clone: This sample includes further DNA sequences coding for the same CDR3. The chain joins TRBV2 to TRBJ2-1; 7 nucleotides agree with TRBD2. The CDR3 contains 13 residues. V gave up 6 bases and J gave up 10 bases; unmatched junction bases: 9. Germline V gene lookup returns CDR1 SNHLY and CDR2 FYNNEI. In DNA, the CDR3 is TGTGCCAGCAGAGGGACTACCTTCGAAGAGCAGTTCTTC. It specifies CASRGTTFEEQFF.

The chain combines TRBV5-1 with TRBJ2-5; D might be TRBD2 (6 bases). Trimming shortened V by 0 bases and J by 4 bases, and 13 bases separated the two germline ends. Per the germline V gene, CDR1 is SGHRS and CDR2 is YFSETQ. The CDR3 spans 15 residues. CDR3: CASSLDGLSGETQYF. CDR3 sequence (DNA): TGCGCCAGCAGCTTGGATGGACTATCTGGAGAGACCCAGTACTTC.

The chain combines TRBV5-6 with TRBJ2-5, with D possibly being TRBD1 (5 bases). Trimming pared 4 bases from V and 5 bases from J, leaving 18 bases between. The CDR3 is 15 residues long. Germline values: CDR1 SGHDT, CDR2 YYEEEE. In DNA form, the CDR3 reads TGTGCCAGCAGCCCGGTGGGGCGGTCCGGGGAGACCCAGTACTTC. Translated, it gives CASSPVGRSGETQYF.

This clone was counted a few times. V gene TRBV11-2 combines with J gene TRBJ1-2; possibly TRBD1 for D (6 bases). The CDR3 is 13 residues long. The V gene's germline CDR1 is SGHAT and CDR2 FQNNGV. Trimming cost V 5 bases and J 6 bases, with 13 bases left between them. As DNA, the CDR3 is TGTGCCAGCAGCCCCGGGACAATAGATGGCTACACCTTC. Its protein product is CASSPGTIDGYTF.

This clone was recorded a few times. The chain couples TRBV12-3 or TRBV12-4 to TRBJ2-5; the match to TRBD1 covers 7 bases. Trimming took 7 bases from V and 2 from J; bases not matched to a gene: 4. The CDR3 is 13 amino acids. CDR3 bases: TGTGCCAGCACCACGGACAGGCAAGAGACCCAGTACTTC. It yields the protein CASTTDRQETQYF.

CDR3 coding DNA: TGTGCCAGCAGTCACCGGGAATCCTACAATGAGCAGTTCTTC. Translated, it gives CASSHRESYNEQFF. The chain has TRBV2 and TRBJ2-1; D perhaps matches TRBD2 (5 bases). The length of the CDR3 is 14 residues. The V gene's germline CDR1 is SNHLY and CDR2 FYNNEI. V was clipped by 5 bases and J by 1 base, with 9 bases between them. The complete variable domain, with remaining parts taken from reference TRBV2 and TRBJ2-1, reads EPEVTQTPSHQVTQMGQEVILRCVPISNHLYFYWYRQILGQKVEFLVSFYNNEISEKSEIFDDQFSVERPDGSNFTLKIRSTKLEDSAMYFCASSHRESYNEQFFGPGTRLTVL.

CDR3 sequence reads: CASSYELAGETPYNEQFF. In nucleotides, the CDR3 is TGTGCCAGCAGTTACGAGCTAGCGGGGGAAACACCCTACAATGAGCAGTTCTTC. V is TRBV6-2 or TRBV6-3 and J is TRBJ2-1, with 10 bases that match TRBD2. J lost 2 bases, V lost 2 bases, and 9 bases had no gene match. The germline CDR1 and CDR2 sequences are MNHEY and SVGEGT. The CDR3 covers 18 residues.

This sequence joins TRBV18 and TRBJ1-2, with a weak D call TRBD1 (5 bases). Germline values: CDR1 KGHSH, CDR2 LQKENI. The V end was cut by 2 bases, the J end by 3 bases, with 13 bases between. The CDR3 sequence is 15 residues long. CDR3 sequence (DNA): TGTGCCAGCTCACCAGAGTCAACAGGACACTATGGCTACACCTTC. Translated: CASSPESTGHYGYTF.

This clone was seen only a few times. This sequence joins TRBV19 and TRBJ1-1, with 7 bases lining up with TRBD1. V shed 3 bases, J shed 8 bases, and the junction held 3 bases outside the gene matches. From germline, CDR1 is LNHDA and CDR2 SQIVND (reference sequence). This CDR3 has 12 residues. The CDR3 DNA reads as TGTGCCAGTAGTATCGGGACAGAAGAAGCTTTCTTT. Amino acids: CASSIGTEEAFF.

The J gene is TRBJ2-3, the V gene TRBV10-1; 8 nucleotides align to TRBD2. The CDR3 is 13 residues long. The J segment lost 6 bases and the V segment lost 3 bases, leaving 2 bases of the junction unmatched. The germline V gene encodes CDR1 WNHNN and CDR2 SYGVQD (reference sequence). In nucleotides, the CDR3 is TGCGCCAGCAGTGACGGGGGGGCCGATACGCAGTATTTT. Its translation: CASSDGGADTQYF.

The genes are TRBV4-1 and TRBJ2-5, with D perhaps matching TRBD2 (5 bases). The CDR3 spans 13 residues. Germline V CDR1 and CDR2: MGHRA, YSYEKL. Trimming cost V 0 bases and J 8 bases, with 10 bases left between them. The CDR3 coding sequence is TGCGCCAGCAGCCAAGATCCGACGGGAACCCAGTACTTC. It codes for CASSQDPTGTQYF.

This chain joins TRBV19 and TRBJ1-5; no clear D. V was pared by 3 bases and J by 2 bases, with 17 bases between. Germline loops: CDR1 LNHDA, CDR2 SQIVND (reference sequence). The CDR3 is 17 residues long. CDR3 sequence (DNA): TGTGCCAGTAGTATCCTCTTCCGGGGAGGCGGCAATCAGCCCCAGCATTTT. Encoded protein: CASSILFRGGGNQPQHF.

The chain carries TRBV5-4 and TRBJ1-2, with 9 bases that match TRBD1. The germline gives CDR1 SGHNT, CDR2 YYREEE (reference sequence). The length of the CDR3 is 15 residues. V lost 3 bases, J lost 4 bases, and 7 bases stayed unmatched. CDR3 in amino acids: CASSSTGGVSYGYTF. The CDR3 bases are TGTGCCAGCAGCTCAACAGGGGGCGTAAGCTATGGCTACACCTTC.

The chain is built from TRBV5-1 and TRBJ2-7; D is possibly TRBD1 (5 bases). The CDR3 consists of 16 residues. V was shortened by 0 bases and J by 4 bases, with 17 bases between the two germline ends. The germline V gene encodes CDR1 SGHRS and CDR2 YFSETQ. The DNA of the CDR3 is TGCGCCAGCAGCTTGGTGGTAGGGGCCAATTTTTACGAGCAGTACTTC. Protein sequence: CASSLVVGANFYEQYF.

V gene TRBV2 combines with J gene TRBJ1-1, with TRBD1 identical over 7 bases. The CDR3 is 14 amino acids. Germline CDR1 SNHLY, CDR2 FYNNEI. V lost 2 bases and J lost 7; bases outside the gene matches: 7. The CDR3 DNA follows: TGTGCCAGCAGTGAAAGGACAGGATCTATTGAAGCTTTCTTT. This gives the protein CASSERTGSIEAFF. Based on the CDR3 plus reference TRBV2 and TRBJ1-1, the full variable domain is EPEVTQTPSHQVTQMGQEVILRCVPISNHLYFYWYRQILGQKVEFLVSFYNNEISEKSEIFDDQFSVERPDGSNFTLKIRSTKLEDSAMYFCASSERTGSIEAFFGQGTRLTVV.

The chain is built from TRBV5-4 and TRBJ2-7; D possibly corresponds to TRBD1 (6 bases). The CDR3 totals 13 residues. V lost 0 bases, J lost 6 bases, and 10 bases lay in between. Germline assignment: CDR1 SGHNT and CDR2 YYREEE (reference sequence). The CDR3 DNA is TGTGCCAGCAGCTTGGGACAGGAGGTCGAGCAGTACTTC. It codes for CASSLGQEVEQYF. Together with reference TRBV5-4 and TRBJ2-7, the CDR3 gives the full variable domain: ETGVTQSPTHLIKTRGQQVTLRCSSQSGHNTVSWYQQALGQGPQFIFQYYREEENGRGNFPPRFSGLQFPNYSSELNVNALELDDSALYLCASSLGQEVEQYFGPGTRLTVT.